This note documents a single T cell receptor beta chain sequence. The sample belongs to a study of identical twins. TCRdb recomputed calls from the 5' RACE reads with MiXCR, one row per CDR3 protein. The sample has about 490,000 distinct CDR3 sequences; roughly 15% are singletons. The CDR3 sequence is 18 residues long. The V segment lost 0 bases and the J segment 2 bases; nucleotides outside the gene matches: 5. CDR1 and CDR2 from the germline V gene are LNHNV and YYDKDF (reference sequence). The data were also submitted as part of a second study, on yellow fever vaccine responses in identical twins.

The receptor comes from a woman between 18 and 29 years old in good health. The J gene is TRBJ2-1, the V gene TRBV15; TRBD2 aligns across 12 bases. Sequencing input: CD4+ T cells sorted from blood. CDR3 bases: TGTGCCACCAGCAGAGATGGGGCTAGCGGGAGGGCCTACAATGAGCAGTTCTTC. Amino acid sequence: CATSRDGASGRAYNEQFF.